This TCR beta chain was documented in a study of CD8 T cells in Susac syndrome. Overall study context: Roughly six sequenced Susac syndrome patients had clinically active disease, while under ten were in remission. Study-wide points: Clonal expansion was present among Susac CD8+ cells. This expansion reached its peak in TEMRA cells and in active patients.

V was shortened by 1 base and J by 3 bases, with 7 bases between the two germline ends. This CDR3 spans 14 amino acids. Per the germline V gene, CDR1 is SGHAT and CDR2 is FQNNGV. Both CD4+ and CD8+ T cells were negatively isolated, and TEMRA cells underwent FACS enrichment. In regard to this clonotype: Its matching antigen is unknown.

Random hexamers were used to reverse transcribe an amount of about 0.45 to 1 ug RNA. immunoSEQ multiplex PCR amplified TCR beta CDR3 across 54 Vbeta, 13 Jbeta. TCRdb analysed the immunoSEQ multiplex PCR reads with MiXCR anew, one entry per CDR3 protein. The data contain approximately 190,000 distinct CDR3 sequences, more than 85% of them singletons. The TCR was taken from a human donor with Susac syndrome. This chain links TRBV11-2 with TRBJ1-5; D unresolved. Sequencing was performed on CD8+ T cells from PBMCs. CDR3 DNA sequence: TGTGCCAGCAGCTTAGGGCAGATCAATCAGCCCCAGCATTTT. The encoded protein is CASSLGQINQPQHF. Full variable domain (missing parts from reference TRBV11-2 and TRBJ1-5): EAGVAQSPRYKIIEKRQSVAFWCNPISGHATLYWYQQILGQGPKLLIQFQNNGVVDDSQLPKDRFSAERLKGVDSTLKIQPAKLEDSAVYLCASSLGQINQPQHFGDGTRLSIL.